This TCR beta chain is from a study of T cells in Graves' hyperthyroidism and ophthalmopathy. This CDR3 spans 12 amino acids. V lost 5 bases and J 2 bases, leaving 7 bases between the germline ends. Germline V gene data show CDR1 as MNHEY and CDR2 as SMNVEV (reference sequence). The table lists this clonotype with many counts. PBMCs stemmed from less than 13 ml fresh peripheral blood. Amplified regions were TCR beta CDR3 sequences from RNA transcripts. Primed by the HTBI set, a first-round RT-PCR was run on the TCR CDR3. From the multiplex PCR reads, TCRdb called clonotypes with MiXCR, one entry per CDR3 protein. The top ten hold 20% of the sample, which has 300,000 to 400,000 distinct CDR3 sequences, approximately 14% seen once.

The specimen was blood. This rearrangement joins TRBV27 to TRBJ2-7; D gene unclear. This receptor was identified in a woman in her 30s with Graves' ophthalmopathy. DNA for the CDR3: TGTGCCAGCAGTAATCTCGCCTACGAGCAGTACTTC. It yields the protein CASSNLAYEQYF.